The 14 T cell receptor beta chains given below trace back to one sample, sequenced in a study of molecular identifiers for immune sequencing clone quantification listed by TCRdb under 2018. The library was built by means of PCR. The sequencer listed for this sample is Illumina HiSeq 4000. Through fastp at Q25 and MiXCR, TCRdb rebuilt clones from the public reads, retaining in-frame beta chains. Each entry merges the rows of one CDR3 protein and shows their most common DNA and genes. The sample includes over 600,000 distinct CDR3 sequences, with roughly 21% observed a single time. Roughly 0.9% of the sample belongs to the ten largest clones. The sequenced sample consisted of naive CD8+ T cells from blood, with Jurkat cell RNA spiked in. The cell subset or site label corresponds to: FACS-sorted CD8+CD4-CCR7+CD45RA+ naive T cells. The origin of the receptors is a human donor in good health. Some libraries in this study had Jurkat cell RNA spiked in.

In this sample, this clonotype turned up a few times. The gene calls are TRBV6-2 or TRBV6-3 and TRBJ2-1; 12 positions agree with TRBD2. CDR1 is MNHEY, CDR2 SVGEGT, per germline. CDR3 size: 16 residues. Germline trimming cut 6 bases from V and 3 bases from J; bases unmatched to any gene: 6. DNA of the CDR3: TGTGCCAGCAGAACTACTAGCGGGGGGCTCTACAATGAGCAGTTCTTC. Amino acid sequence: CASRTTSGGLYNEQFF.

This clonotype is a singleton in its sample. A much bigger clone sits one base away, suggesting this may be a read error. The chain has TRBV6-5 and TRBJ2-7; D might be TRBD2 (6 bases). Germline lookup yields CDR1 MNHEY and CDR2 SVGAGI. This CDR3 has 11 residues. The germline V and J ends were trimmed by 6 bases and 5 bases, with 8 bases remaining between them. In DNA form, the CDR3 reads TGTGCCAGCAGGCGGGGAAACGAGCAGTACTTC. Translated: CASRRGNEQYF.

This clonotype was counted ten times or more. The rearrangement uses TRBV5-4 and TRBJ2-7; 8 nucleotides match TRBD1. V shed 1 base, J shed 4 bases, and the junction held 10 bases outside the gene matches. CDR3 length: 16 amino acids. The germline gives CDR1 SGHNT, CDR2 YYREEE (reference sequence). The CDR3: CASSLPPGQGAYEQYF. The CDR3 DNA reads as TGTGCCAGCAGCTTGCCACCTGGGCAGGGGGCATACGAGCAGTACTTC. Using reference TRBV5-4 and TRBJ2-7 for the parts outside the CDR3, the full variable domain is ETGVTQSPTHLIKTRGQQVTLRCSSQSGHNTVSWYQQALGQGPQFIFQYYREEENGRGNFPPRFSGLQFPNYSSELNVNALELDDSALYLCASSLPPGQGAYEQYFGPGTRLTVT.

V is TRBV12-3 or TRBV12-4 and J is TRBJ2-2, with unresolved D. The CDR3 consists of 12 residues. V was trimmed by 5 bases and J by 7 bases, leaving 8 bases between them. In DNA form, the CDR3 reads TGTGCCAGCAGTGAATGGGTCGGGGAGCTGTTTTTT. It yields the protein CASSEWVGELFF.

There are a few counts of this clonotype. V gene TRBV27 combines with J gene TRBJ2-7, with D perhaps matching TRBD1 (6 bases). Looked up from germline, CDR1 is MNHEY and CDR2 is SMNVEV (reference sequence). The V gene lost 3 bases and the J gene lost 6 bases, with 12 bases spanning the gap. The CDR3 covers 13 residues. The CDR3, as DNA: TGTGCCAGCAGTTTGGCAGGGGCTAGCGAGCAGTACTTC. Translated: CASSLAGASEQYF.

This clonotype was recorded at least ten times. The chain recombines TRBV24-1 with TRBJ2-1; tentative D call: TRBD1 (5 bases). Per the germline V gene, CDR1 is KGHDR and CDR2 is SFDVKD. The CDR3 runs 12 residues. V was clipped by 3 bases and J by 6 bases, with 5 bases between them. This CDR3 reads CATSDGANEQFF. The CDR3 DNA follows: TGTGCCACCAGTGATGGGGCCAATGAGCAGTTCTTC.

Ten or more counts support this clonotype. The genes are TRBV5-6 and TRBJ1-4; TRBD1 aligns across 7 bases. This CDR3 contains 12 residues. Losses at the gene ends were 3 bases for V and 13 bases for J; bases not matched to a gene: 6. Looked up from germline, CDR1 is SGHDT and CDR2 is YYEEEE. CDR3 sequence: CASSSSDRRLFF. The DNA of the CDR3 is TGTGCCAGCAGCTCTTCGGACAGGAGACTGTTTTTT.

In the case of this clonotype: This clone may be a read error of a much larger clone one base away. This chain links TRBV3-1 with TRBJ1-4; D is unresolved. The CDR3 totals 16 residues. The germline CDR1 and CDR2 sequences are LGHDT and YNNKEL (reference sequence). CDR3 nucleotides: TGTGCCAGCAGCCAAGATTTCGGGCGGGCTAATGAAAAACTGGTTTTT. Amino acid sequence: CASSQDFGRANEKLVF.

This clonotype turned up a few times. The chain carries TRBV24-1 and TRBJ2-1; either TRBD1 or TRBD2 may fit D (6 bases each). V was pared by 5 bases and J by 0 bases, with 13 bases between. Germline CDR1 and CDR2: KGHDR and SFDVKD. The CDR3 contains 16 residues. This chain's CDR3 is CATSARGRSSYNEQFF. CDR3 coding DNA: TGTGCCACCAGTGCCCGGGGGCGGAGCTCCTACAATGAGCAGTTCTTC.

This clonotype was seen at least ten times. CDR3 coding DNA: TGTGCCAGCTCAAGTGCCGGGACAGGGGTGCAGGATACGCAGTATTTT. Translated: CASSSAGTGVQDTQYF. The V and J genes are TRBV18 and TRBJ2-3; 10 bases map to TRBD1. After removal of 5 bases from V and 6 bases from J, the junction contained 11 bases not matched to a gene. This CDR3 comprises 16 residues. Germline CDR1 reads KGHSH; CDR2 reads LQKENI.

This clonotype was seen only a few times. J is TRBJ1-2 and V is TRBV20-1, with TRBD1 identical over 8 bases. The trim removed 5 bases at V and 7 bases at J, leaving 3 bases unmatched. CDR3 length: 11 residues. CDR1 and CDR2 (germline): DFQATT, SNEGSKA (reference sequence). CDR3 region: CSAPDRAGYTF. For the CDR3, the DNA is TGCAGTGCTCCGGACAGGGCTGGCTACACCTTC.

This clonotype was picked up many times. The chain joins TRBV20-1 to TRBJ1-1; 7 bases map to TRBD1. This CDR3 region has 16 residues. Germline CDR1 DFQATT, CDR2 SNEGSKA (reference sequence). J lost 0 bases, V lost 5 bases, and 12 bases had no gene match. The CDR3 sequence is CSAGRVTGAMNTEAFF. The CDR3 nucleotides are TGCAGTGCTGGCCGGGTTACAGGGGCCATGAACACTGAAGCTTTCTTT.

This clonotype showed up many times. The chain carries TRBV7-9 and TRBJ2-7, with D uncertain. Trimming shortened V by 4 bases and J by 0 bases, and 19 bases separated the two germline ends. Per the germline V gene, CDR1 is SEHNR and CDR2 is FQNEAQ (reference sequence). This CDR3 has 17 amino acids. In nucleotides, the CDR3 is TGTGCCAGCAGCTCCTCATCCGGTTCCACAAGCTCCTACGAGCAGTACTTC. It translates to CASSSSSGSTSSYEQYF.

There are many counts of this clonotype. This rearrangement joins TRBV7-9 to TRBJ1-1, with D perhaps matching TRBD1 (5 bases). Trimming stripped 3 bases from V and 3 bases from J, with 11 bases between. CDR3 length: 14 amino acids. The germline CDR1 and CDR2 sequences are SEHNR and FQNEAQ (reference sequence). In nucleotides, the CDR3 is TGTGCCAGCAGCTTGGGACTTCGGGACACTGAAGCTTTCTTT. The encoded protein is CASSLGLRDTEAFF.